This TCR beta chain was identified in a study of blood T cell repertoires in COVID-19. V was pared by 1 base and J by 7 bases, with 8 bases between. This CDR3 contains 12 residues. Germline values: CDR1 SGHRS, CDR2 YFSETQ. Some clones are missing from TCRdb's copy, which holds only in-frame ones; the method was immunoSEQ multiplex PCR. The repertoire has about 64,000 clones, 70% to 90% of them found once; the top ten carry about a tenth. Sample: PBMCs or T cells enriched from blood (not recorded which). The receptor was isolated from a woman aged 40 to 50 who had recovered from COVID-19. This rearrangement joins TRBV5-1 to TRBJ1-1; no firm D call. CDR3 loop: CASSLYSGEAFF. The DNA for the CDR3 is TGCGCCAGCAGCTTGTATTCAGGTGAAGCTTTCTTT.